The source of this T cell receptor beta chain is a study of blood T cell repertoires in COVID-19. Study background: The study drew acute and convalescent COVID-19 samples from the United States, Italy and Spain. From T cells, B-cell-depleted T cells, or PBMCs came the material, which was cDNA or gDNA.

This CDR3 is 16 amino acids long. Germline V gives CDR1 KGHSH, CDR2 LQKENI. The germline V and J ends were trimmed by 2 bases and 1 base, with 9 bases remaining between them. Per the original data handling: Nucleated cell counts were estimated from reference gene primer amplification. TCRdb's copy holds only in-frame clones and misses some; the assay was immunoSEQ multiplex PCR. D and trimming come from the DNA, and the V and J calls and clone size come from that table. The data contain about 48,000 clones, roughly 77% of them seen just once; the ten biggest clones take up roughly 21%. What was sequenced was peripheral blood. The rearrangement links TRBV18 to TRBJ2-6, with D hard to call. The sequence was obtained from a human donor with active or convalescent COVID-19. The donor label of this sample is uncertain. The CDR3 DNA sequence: TGTGCCAGCTCACCAAATATAAATTCTGGGGCCAACGTCCTGACTTTC. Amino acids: CASSPNINSGANVLTF. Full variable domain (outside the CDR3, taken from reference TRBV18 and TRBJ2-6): NAGVMQNPRHLVRRRGQEARLRCSPMKGHSHVYWYRQLPEEGLKFMVYLQKENIIDESGMPKERFSAEFPKEGPSILRIQQVVRGDSAAYFCASSPNINSGANVLTFGAGSRLTVL.